Below are 13 T cell receptor beta chains sequenced from a single sample in a study of blood T cell repertoires in COVID-19. Only in-frame clones appear in the TCRdb table, and some are missing; sequencing was by immunoSEQ multiplex PCR. There are about 59,000 clones in the sample; around 70% occur only once, and about 15% lies in the top ten. Source material: peripheral blood. These receptors all come from a woman aged 70-85 years with acute or convalescent COVID-19.

The rearrangement joins TRBV4-1 to TRBJ2-3; 11 bases are a match to TRBD2. Germline V gene lookup returns CDR1 MGHRA and CDR2 YSYEKL. V shed 3 bases, J shed 2 bases, and the junction held 10 bases outside the gene matches. The CDR3 contains 18 residues. The chain's CDR3 is CASSHNTRTSGSTDTQYF. The CDR3 coding sequence is TGCGCCAGCAGCCATAACACCCGGACTAGCGGGTCCACAGATACGCAGTATTTT.

The chain recombines TRBV2 with TRBJ2-1; TRBD2 aligns across 9 bases. Per germline, CDR1 SNHLY and CDR2 FYNNEI. The V gene end was trimmed by 7 bases and the J gene end by 5 bases; junction bases not matched to a gene: 6. CDR3 size: 14 residues. Written as DNA, the CDR3 is TGTGCCAGCATTTTTGAGCGGGGGGACAATGAGCAGTTCTTC. The encoded protein is CASIFERGDNEQFF.

This clone was counted between two and nine times. This chain links TRBV19 with TRBJ1-2, with TRBD1 matching 9 bases. The CDR3 is 16 amino acids. Trimming took 6 bases from V and 3 from J; bases not matched to a gene: 11. Per germline, CDR1 LNHDA and CDR2 SQIVND (reference sequence). The CDR3 coding sequence is TGTGCCAGTAGAATCCTCCGGGACAGGGTGTACTATGGCTACACCTTC. Protein: CASRILRDRVYYGYTF.

This clone was counted a few times. The genes are TRBV7-2 and TRBJ1-5; D ambiguous. CDR3 size: 13 residues. Trimming left V 4 bases short and J 3 bases short, with 7 bases between. Germline CDR1 and CDR2: SGHTA and FQGNSA. The CDR3 bases are TGTGCCAGCAGCTCCTCCCCCAATCAGCCCCAGCATTTT. This sequence encodes CASSSSPNQPQHF.

The CDR3 loop reads CATSRVNGEKLFF. CDR3 sequence (DNA): TGTGCCACCAGCAGAGTCAACGGTGAAAAACTGTTTTTT. The chain links TRBV15 to TRBJ1-4; D is unresolved. The CDR3 runs to 13 residues. CDR1 LNHNV and CDR2 YYDKDF come from the germline V gene (reference sequence). V gave up 1 base and J gave up 7 bases, with 7 bases separating them.

The rearrangement links TRBV5-1 to TRBJ2-1; TRBD2 matches 13 bases. Trimming removed 1 base from V and 6 bases from J; junction bases left unmatched: 10. The CDR3 totals 18 residues. Germline V lookup: CDR1 SGHRS, CDR2 YFSETQ. CDR3 in amino acids: CASSLSPTTSGGANEQFF. In DNA form, the CDR3 reads TGCGCCAGCAGCTTGTCCCCCACAACTAGCGGGGGGGCCAATGAGCAGTTCTTC.

This clone was seen only once. CDR3 in amino acids: CATSDLSEQFF. The CDR3 coding sequence is TGTGCCACCAGTGATTTGAGCGAGCAGTTCTTC. The rearrangement joins TRBV24-1 to TRBJ2-1, with D uncertain. The CDR3 length is 11 residues. Germline CDR1 reads KGHDR; CDR2 reads SFDVKD. V lost 0 bases, J lost 10 bases, and 3 bases lay in between.

CDR3 sequence: CASSEAVLDRRVYNSPLHF. Written as DNA, the CDR3 is TGTGCCAGCAGTGAAGCCGTACTTGACAGGCGGGTGTATAATTCACCCCTCCACTTT. The rearrangement joins TRBV6-1 to TRBJ1-6; D may be TRBD1 (6 bases). The CDR3 has 19 residues. Germline CDR1 is MNHNS and CDR2 is SASEGT. V was cut by 0 bases and J by 4 bases, with 19 bases left in between.

This chain uses TRBV21-1 with TRBJ2-2; the table's D call of TRBD2 was not tested on the DNA. TRBV21-1 is reported as a pseudogene. This CDR3 comprises 18 residues. CDR3 region: CASSTRTSGGKNTGELFF. The CDR3 coding sequence is TGTGCCAGCAGCACCCGGACTAGCGGGGGAAAGAACACCGGGGAGCTGTTTTTT.

This clone was seen a single time. V and J are TRBV6-5 and TRBJ2-4; 11 positions agree with TRBD1. This CDR3 spans 16 amino acids. V lost 4 bases, J lost 6 bases, and 8 bases stayed unmatched. Germline lookup yields CDR1 MNHEY and CDR2 SVGAGI. This chain's CDR3 is CASSFSLGTGGNIQYF. The CDR3 DNA reads TGTGCCAGCAGTTTTTCCCTCGGGACAGGGGGAAACATTCAGTACTTC.

J is TRBJ1-3 and V is TRBV19; possibly TRBD1 for D (5 bases). Trimming cost V 8 bases and J 0 bases, with 14 bases left between them. The CDR3 loop spans 15 amino acids. Germline CDR1 LNHDA, CDR2 SQIVND (reference sequence). The CDR3 nucleotides are TGTGCCAGTTTGCCCCAGGGCTACTCTGGAAACACCATATATTTT. As protein: CASLPQGYSGNTIYF.

This rearrangement joins TRBV14 to TRBJ2-7, with 7 bases identical to TRBD2. This CDR3 spans 15 amino acids. J gave up 7 bases and V 2 bases, and 11 bases lay outside the gene matches. Germline assignment: CDR1 SGHDN and CDR2 FVKESK. CDR3 DNA sequence: TGTGCCAGCAGCCAAACTAGCGTCCCTTGGAGGGAGCAGTACTTC. As protein: CASSQTSVPWREQYF. Supplemented by reference TRBV14 and TRBJ2-7, the full variable domain reads EAGVTQFPSHSVIEKGQTVTLRCDPISGHDNLYWYRRVMGKEIKFLLHFVKESKQDESGMPNNRFLAERTGGTYSTLKVQPAELEDSGVYFCASSQTSVPWREQYFGPGTRLTVT.

This clone turned up a few times. The V call is TRBV24-1, the J call TRBJ2-1; a possible D gene is TRBD2 (5 bases). V was pared by 3 bases and J by 8 bases, with 19 bases between. Germline CDR1 KGHDR, CDR2 SFDVKD. This CDR3 comprises 16 residues. The chain's CDR3 is CATSDPRPGLRDEQFF. The CDR3 bases are TGTGCCACCAGTGATCCCAGACCGGGGTTAAGGGATGAGCAGTTCTTC.